The 10 T cell receptor beta chains given below trace back to one sample, sequenced in a study of OX40 agonist ivuxolimab in advanced cancers. Generated by immunoSEQ multiplex PCR, the TCRdb table keeps only in-frame clones and is missing some. The data hold some 74,000 clones, with around 86% observed a single time. The sample consisted of CD4+ or CD8+ T cells sorted from blood, taken in a trial of the OX40 agonist ivuxolimab. The receptors were gathered from an adult with an advanced solid tumor such as melanoma, head and neck, liver or kidney cancer.

The table lists this clone with a count of one. The chain is built from TRBV5-1 and TRBJ2-1, with D perhaps matching TRBD1 (5 bases). The CDR3 sequence is 14 residues long. Trimming cost V 2 bases and J 2 bases, with 8 bases left between them. Germline loops: CDR1 SGHRS, CDR2 YFSETQ. CDR3 amino acids: CASSFEGAYNEQFF. CDR3 nucleotides: TGCGCCAGCAGCTTCGAAGGGGCCTACAATGAGCAGTTCTTC.

The chain has TRBV2 and TRBJ1-2, with TRBD1 identical over 7 bases. The V and J ends lost 6 bases and 7 bases, in that order; junction bases with no gene match: 11. This CDR3 is 14 amino acids long. Germline V gives CDR1 SNHLY, CDR2 FYNNEI. Here the CDR3 DNA reads TGTGCCAGCAGCGGGGACAGTTTTTCCTCTGGCTACACCTTC. Amino acid sequence: CASSGDSFSSGYTF.

This chain links TRBV28 with TRBJ2-2; no reliable D call. The germline V gene has CDR1 MDHEN and CDR2 SYDVKM. Trimming took off 6 bases at V and 3 bases at J, with 5 bases between the two ends. CDR3 length: 12 residues. The DNA for the CDR3 is TGTGCCAGCAGCTCATACACCGGGGAGCTGTTTTTT. It translates to CASSSYTGELFF.

The chain combines TRBV7-8 with TRBJ2-5, with 11 bases matching TRBD2. The germline V gene encodes CDR1 SGHVS and CDR2 FQNEAQ. The V segment lost 0 bases and the J segment 4 bases; nucleotides outside the gene matches: 7. The length of the CDR3 is 17 residues. CDR3 loop: CASSLALAGGSGETQYF. CDR3 DNA sequence: TGTGCCAGCAGCTTAGCCTTAGCGGGAGGGTCTGGAGAGACCCAGTACTTC. Full variable domain (missing parts from reference TRBV7-8 and TRBJ2-5): GAGVSQSPRYKVAKRGQDVALRCDPISGHVSLFWYQQALGQGPEFLTYFQNEAQLDKSGLPSDRFFAERPEGSVSTLKIQRTQQEDSAVYLCASSLALAGGSGETQYFGPGTRLLVL.

The rearrangement links TRBV19 to TRBJ1-5, with D uncertain. The CDR3 spans 13 residues. Germline CDR1 is LNHDA and CDR2 is SQIVND (reference sequence). The ends were cut back, 8 bases at V and 0 bases at J, with 8 bases in the middle. The chain's CDR3 is CASREVSNQPQHF. DNA for the CDR3: TGTGCCAGTCGAGAAGTTAGCAATCAGCCCCAGCATTTT.

This clone occurred once. The chain recombines TRBV11-3 with TRBJ2-3; 7 bases agree with TRBD2. Germline V gene data show CDR1 as SGHNT and CDR2 as YENEEA. The CDR3 contains 15 residues. Germline trimming cut 3 bases from V and 3 bases from J; bases unmatched to any gene: 6. CDR3 nucleotide sequence: TGTGCCAGCAGCTTTGTGGGAGGGTTAACAGATACGCAGTATTTT. Its protein is CASSFVGGLTDTQYF.

The sample holds a few counts of this clone. One end of the junction fails to match germline, which may point to a read error. This chain connects TRBV5-4 to TRBJ1-2, with D possibly matching TRBD1 (5 bases). The CDR3 has 14 residues. The germline CDR1 and CDR2 sequences are SGHNT and YYREEE (reference sequence). CDR3 residues: CASRLGVSYYGYTF. The CDR3 nucleotides read TGTGCCAGCAGATTGGGGGTTTCCTACTATGGCTACACCTTC.

This chain joins TRBV19 and TRBJ2-5, with 8 bases aligning to TRBD2. CDR1 is LNHDA and CDR2 is SQIVND in the germline V gene (reference sequence). J gave up 2 bases and V 0 bases, and 2 bases lay outside the gene matches. The CDR3 spans 15 residues. The CDR3 reads CASSIETGGQETQYF. Written as DNA, the CDR3 is TGTGCCAGTAGTATAGAGACGGGGGGGCAAGAGACCCAGTACTTC.

The chain couples TRBV5-1 to TRBJ2-7; 8 bases are a match to TRBD1. The CDR3 spans 14 residues. The germline CDR1 and CDR2 sequences are SGHRS and YFSETQ. V lost 4 bases and J lost 3; bases outside the gene matches: 6. As DNA, the CDR3 is TGCGCCAGCAGCCCCTCGACAGGGGTCTACGAGCAGTACTTC. Encoded protein: CASSPSTGVYEQYF.

The chain carries TRBV19 and TRBJ1-6, with 7 bases fitting TRBD1. V shed 7 bases and J 7 bases; nucleotides not matched to a gene: 7. This CDR3 is 14 amino acids long. Germline assignment: CDR1 LNHDA and CDR2 SQIVND (reference sequence). The CDR3 DNA is TGTGCCAGTACCTTTACAGGGGTAAATTCACCCCTCCACTTT. This sequence encodes CASTFTGVNSPLHF.